The sequence of this T cell receptor (beta chain) was determined in a study of human T cells and chemical hapten exposure. This clonotype was seen a handful of times. Time point indicated: pre-sensitization, week 0. Indicated treatment: therapeutic diphenylcyclopropenone sensitization with weekly scalp DPC. One entry per CDR3 protein, called by TCRdb with MiXCR from the RACE reads. The profile shows a few hundred thousand distinct CDR3 sequences, approximately 5% of them singletons. The specimen comprised whole blood, sampled in connection with sensitization to the hapten diphenylcyclopropenone (DPC). This clonotype originated in a woman aged 18-29 years with alopecia areata. Some clones in this sample may be carry-over from other donors' samples.

The CDR3 coding sequence is TGTGCCAGCAGTGACAGCGGGGGGGCGAACACCGGGGAGCTGTTTTTT. Its translation: CASSDSGGANTGELFF. This chain connects TRBV6-4 to TRBJ2-2; the match to TRBD2 covers 10 bases. Trimming took 2 bases from V and 0 from J; bases not matched to a gene: 0. This CDR3 has 16 residues. Germline-derived CDR1 and CDR2 are MRHNA and SNTAGT.